The 20 T cell receptor beta chains below come from one sample, sequenced in a study of CD8 T cells in Susac syndrome. An amount of RNA that ranged from roughly 0.45 to 1 ug was reverse transcribed with random hexamers. TCRdb passed the immunoSEQ multiplex PCR reads through MiXCR, listing each CDR3 protein once. In the table there are around 71,000 distinct CDR3 sequences, 96% of which are singletons. The sequenced material came from CD4+ T cells from PBMCs. The source of these receptors is a human donor with multiple sclerosis.

The chain has TRBV29-1 and TRBJ2-7; a weak D match, TRBD2 (5 bases). Germline V gene data show CDR1 as SQVTM and CDR2 as ANQGSEA. V lost 8 bases, J lost 5 bases, and 13 bases lay in between. The CDR3 loop spans 11 amino acids. CDR3 bases: TGCAGCACCGAAATTAGCGACGAGCAGTACTTC. The encoded protein is CSTEISDEQYF.

The J gene is TRBJ2-7, the V gene TRBV20-1; D gene ambiguous. Trimming took off 3 bases at V and 0 bases at J, with 9 bases between the two ends. CDR3 size: 13 residues. Germline lookup yields CDR1 DFQATT and CDR2 SNEGSKA (reference sequence). The CDR3 DNA follows: TGCAGTGCTAGTCGGCAGAACTCCTACGAGCAGTACTTC. This translates into CSASRQNSYEQYF.

The CDR3 DNA is TGCGCCAGCAGCAGGGAGGACGAAAAACTGTTTTTT. Its protein product is CASSREDEKLFF. The chain links TRBV5-1 to TRBJ1-4; no clear D gene. The CDR3 has 12 amino acids. V lost 4 bases and J 8 bases, leaving 9 bases between the germline ends. Germline CDR1 reads SGHRS; CDR2 reads YFSETQ.

This clonotype was observed a single time. The CDR3 nucleotides read TGTGCCAGCAGCTCGACTAGTGCCTACGAGCAGTACTTC. Encoded protein: CASSSTSAYEQYF. The V call is TRBV5-5, the J call TRBJ2-7; D possibly corresponds to TRBD2 (6 bases). CDR1 is SGHKS, CDR2 YYEKEE, per germline (reference sequence). With 3 bases removed from V and 2 bases from J, the gap between germline ends came to 9 bases. The CDR3 has 13 residues.

The chain uses TRBV5-1 and TRBJ2-7, with 13 bases identical to TRBD2. The V gene's germline CDR1 is SGHRS and CDR2 YFSETQ. Germline trimming cut 2 bases from V and 5 bases from J; bases unmatched to any gene: 4. The CDR3 is 15 residues long. The chain's CDR3 is CASSFSGLAGNEQYF. The CDR3, as DNA: TGCGCCAGCAGCTTTTCGGGACTAGCGGGGAACGAGCAGTACTTC.

The J gene is TRBJ2-2, the V gene TRBV20-1; D remains unclear. The CDR3 runs to 12 residues. Trimming shortened V by 5 bases and J by 7 bases, and 11 bases separated the two germline ends. CDR1 is DFQATT and CDR2 is SNEGSKA in the germline V gene (reference sequence). The CDR3: CSAPTEHGELFF. CDR3 sequence (DNA): TGCAGTGCTCCGACGGAACACGGGGAGCTGTTTTTT.

V is TRBV2 and J is TRBJ2-5; D remains unclear. V was shortened by 6 bases and J by 3 bases, with 17 bases between the two germline ends. CDR1 SNHLY and CDR2 FYNNEI come from the germline V gene. This CDR3 comprises 15 residues. The CDR3 bases are TGTGCCAGCAGCCCGGGCAAAGTAAGGGAAGAGACCCAGTACTTC. This encodes CASSPGKVREETQYF.

This clonotype was recorded a few times. The rearrangement joins TRBV12-3 or TRBV12-4 to TRBJ2-3; 8 nucleotides agree with TRBD2. CDR3 length: 13 amino acids. The V segment lost 3 bases and the J segment 4 bases; nucleotides outside the gene matches: 0. In nucleotides, the CDR3 is TGTGCCAGCAGTTTCGGGGGGGCAGATACGCAGTATTTT. Translating gives CASSFGGADTQYF.

The chain joins TRBV2 to TRBJ2-1; 10 nucleotides align to TRBD2. Looked up from germline, CDR1 is SNHLY and CDR2 is FYNNEI. The ends lost 3 bases at V and 4 bases at J; junction bases unmatched: 12. The CDR3 is 18 residues long. For the CDR3, the DNA is TGTGCCAGCAGTGAGCCGCGTAGGGCTAGCGGGGGATACAATGAGCAGTTCTTC. Protein: CASSEPRRASGGYNEQFF.

V gene TRBV7-9 combines with J gene TRBJ1-1, with unresolved D. This CDR3 region has 14 residues. V was shortened by 4 bases and J by 3 bases, with 12 bases between the two germline ends. The germline V gene encodes CDR1 SEHNR and CDR2 FQNEAQ (reference sequence). CDR3 in amino acids: CASSSYQADTEAFF. CDR3 in DNA: TGTGCCAGCAGCTCGTACCAAGCCGACACTGAAGCTTTCTTT.

The CDR3 DNA reads TGTGCCAGCAGTTCCTGGACTAGCGGGGGTGAGCAGTTCTTC. Translation: CASSSWTSGGEQFF. This chain joins TRBV27 and TRBJ2-1; 13 bases align to TRBD2. Unmatched junction bases numbered 3, after V lost 4 bases and J lost 9 bases. In germline, CDR1 is MNHEY, CDR2 SMNVEV (reference sequence). The CDR3 totals 14 residues.

The chain is built from TRBV5-4 and TRBJ2-1, with TRBD2 matching over 15 bases. From germline, CDR1 is SGHNT and CDR2 YYREEE (reference sequence). J gave up 4 bases and V 2 bases, and 10 bases lay outside the gene matches. This CDR3 comprises 19 residues. The CDR3 DNA follows: TGTGCCAGCAGCTTTGGACTAGCGGGGGGGAGAGTGGGTTACAATGAGCAGTTCTTC. Encoded protein: CASSFGLAGGRVGYNEQFF.

The chain couples TRBV7-2 to TRBJ1-2; D unclear. CDR3 length equals 13 residues. CDR1 SGHTA and CDR2 FQGNSA come from the germline V gene. Trimming left V 5 bases short and J 5 bases short, with 12 bases between. CDR3 amino acids: CASSTPGRYGYTF. CDR3 sequence (DNA): TGTGCCAGCAGCACTCCGGGCCGATATGGCTACACCTTC.

The chain employs TRBV29-1 and TRBJ1-1; 7 bases line up with TRBD1. The trim removed 2 bases at V and 1 base at J, leaving 13 bases unmatched. This CDR3 is 17 amino acids long. From germline, CDR1 is SQVTM and CDR2 ANQGSEA. CDR3 sequence reads: CSVETRGLSDRNTEAFF. The CDR3 coding sequence is TGCAGCGTTGAAACGAGGGGGCTCAGCGATAGGAACACTGAAGCTTTCTTT.

This clonotype was observed a few times. The chain has TRBV7-8 and TRBJ2-1, with D uncertain. CDR1 and CDR2 (germline): SGHVS, FQNEAQ. CDR3 size: 11 residues. V was pared by 1 base and J by 7 bases, with 2 bases between. CDR3 nucleotides: TGTGCCAGCAGCTTAGAAAATGAGCAGTTCTTC. Translating it yields CASSLENEQFF. The full variable domain, in which reference TRBV7-8 and TRBJ2-1 provide the parts outside the CDR3, is GAGVSQSPRYKVAKRGQDVALRCDPISGHVSLFWYQQALGQGPEFLTYFQNEAQLDKSGLPSDRFFAERPEGSVSTLKIQRTQQEDSAVYLCASSLENEQFFGPGTRLTVL.

The CDR3 sequence: CASALENGVYGYTF. CDR3 DNA: TGTGCCAGCGCCCTGGAAAACGGGGTCTATGGCTACACCTTC. The rearrangement links TRBV6-6 to TRBJ1-2; D call uncertain. The germline gives CDR1 MNHNY, CDR2 SVGAGI (reference sequence). The CDR3 contains 14 residues. The V end lost 8 bases, the J end lost 4 bases, and 17 bases lay between the germline ends.

V gene TRBV6-1 combines with J gene TRBJ2-7; D perhaps matches TRBD2 (5 bases). Germline values: CDR1 MNHNS, CDR2 SASEGT. The ends were cut back, 4 bases at V and 3 bases at J, with 10 bases in the middle. CDR3 length: 13 amino acids. The CDR3 coding sequence is TGTGCCAGCAGTGGGACGGGGAACTACGAGCAGTACTTC. Translation gives CASSGTGNYEQYF.

This clonotype has just one count. The chain uses TRBV19 and TRBJ1-2; TRBD1 is a possible D gene (5 bases). CDR3 length equals 14 residues. From germline, CDR1 is LNHDA and CDR2 SQIVND (reference sequence). Trimming removed 3 bases from V and 1 base from J, with 9 bases in between. CDR3 sequence: CASSMSGHNYGYTF. The CDR3 bases are TGTGCCAGTAGTATGTCGGGGCATAACTATGGCTACACCTTC.

CDR3 in DNA: TGTGCCAGCAACCGGCTAGGGCCCACTGAAGCTTTCTTT. It codes for CASNRLGPTEAFF. V usage is TRBV12-3 or TRBV12-4 and J usage is TRBJ1-1; D remains unclear. CDR3 length equals 13 residues. Trimming took off 7 bases at V and 4 bases at J, with 13 bases between the two ends.

This sequence joins TRBV6-5 and TRBJ2-3; D is unclear. Germline CDR1 MNHEY, CDR2 SVGAGI. The CDR3 runs 13 residues. The V and J ends lost 6 bases and 2 bases respectively, with 9 bases between them. CDR3 DNA sequence: TGTGCCAGCAGCGACGACGACACAGATACGCAGTATTTT. Translation gives CASSDDDTDTQYF.